This entry lists 7 T cell receptor beta chains sequenced from one sample in a study of T-cell reconstitution after alpha-beta-depleted transplantation in children (dated by TCRdb to about 2016). The treatment or condition label corresponds to: allogeneic hematopoietic cell transplantation with graft depleted of TCRalphabeta T cells and CD19 B cells. The method was PCR. The run used an Illumina HiSeq 2500. TCR library preparation used molecular barcoding, with unique molecular identifiers applied to normalize quantification of the TCRbeta repertoire. TCRdb passed the public sequencing reads through fastp at Q25 and MiXCR, retaining productive beta sequences. Rows with a matching CDR3 protein are joined into one entry that keeps the most common DNA and genes. For this sample there are 200,000 to 250,000 distinct CDR3 sequences; about a tenth appear just once. The ten top clones hold approximately 30% of the sample.

The sample here was PBMCs, taken before TCRalphabeta/CD19-depleted stem cell transplant. The receptors stem from a child younger than two with acute myeloid leukemia, due to receive a stem cell transplant.

This clonotype was observed many times. The CDR3 loop is CAIGLAGMSSYNEQFF. CDR3 DNA sequence: TGTGCCATCGGACTAGCGGGCATGAGCTCCTACAATGAGCAGTTCTTC. J is TRBJ2-1 and V is TRBV10-3; 11 nucleotides agree with TRBD2. Losses at the gene ends were 8 bases for V and 0 bases for J; bases not matched to a gene: 6. Germline CDR1 and CDR2: ENHRY and SYGVKD. The CDR3 consists of 16 residues.

This clonotype is medium-sized by share. J is TRBJ2-2 and V is TRBV7-2, with D tentatively TRBD1 (5 bases). Trimming cost V 2 bases and J 5 bases, with 15 bases left between them. The CDR3 length is 16 residues. Germline CDR1 is SGHTA and CDR2 is FQGNSA. The CDR3 region is CASSLQGPIGTGELFF. CDR3 sequence (DNA): TGTGCCAGCAGCTTACAGGGTCCTATCGGGACCGGGGAGCTGTTTTTT.

This clonotype was recorded many times. The chain carries TRBV19 and TRBJ2-2; TRBD2 matches at 8 bases. This CDR3 comprises 15 residues. V trimming: 6 bases; J trimming: 7 bases; junction bases outside the gene matches: 10. Looked up from germline, CDR1 is LNHDA and CDR2 is SQIVND (reference sequence). CDR3: CASRGREGRIGELFF. The CDR3 DNA reads as TGTGCCAGTAGGGGCCGGGAGGGCCGTATCGGGGAGCTGTTTTTT.

This clonotype was recorded many times. V and J are TRBV29-1 and TRBJ2-2, with no clear D. This CDR3 region has 12 residues. Germline V gene sequence: CDR1 SQVTM, CDR2 ANQGSEA. Trimming stripped 4 bases from V and 1 base from J, with 4 bases between. DNA for the CDR3: TGCAGCGTTGTCAGGAACACCGGGGAGCTGTTTTTT. Residues: CSVVRNTGELFF.

This clonotype came up many times. This chain links TRBV5-4 with TRBJ2-3; D possibly corresponds to TRBD2 (6 bases). This CDR3 is built from 12 residues. In germline, CDR1 is SGHNT, CDR2 YYREEE (reference sequence). With 2 bases removed from V and 7 bases from J, the gap between germline ends came to 8 bases. CDR3 amino acids: CASSFSGHTQYF. Written as DNA, the CDR3 is TGTGCCAGCAGCTTTAGCGGCCATACGCAGTATTTT. The variable domain in full, completed from reference TRBV5-4 and TRBJ2-3, reads ETGVTQSPTHLIKTRGQQVTLRCSSQSGHNTVSWYQQALGQGPQFIFQYYREEENGRGNFPPRFSGLQFPNYSSELNVNALELDDSALYLCASSFSGHTQYFGPGTRLTVL.

This clonotype showed up many times. The chain links TRBV20-1 to TRBJ2-7, with D perhaps matching TRBD1 or TRBD2 (6 bases each). V gave up 6 bases and J gave up 7 bases, with 13 bases separating them. The CDR3 loop spans 11 amino acids. Germline values: CDR1 DFQATT, CDR2 SNEGSKA (reference sequence). The CDR3 DNA reads as TGCAGTGCCGGGGGCGGACAGGAGCAGTACTTC. Amino acid sequence: CSAGGGQEQYF.

The chain recombines TRBV10-3 with TRBJ2-1; D remains ambiguous. Trimming pared 6 bases from V and 8 bases from J, leaving 14 bases between. This CDR3 has 13 residues. CDR1 and CDR2 (germline): ENHRY, SYGVKD. Written as DNA, the CDR3 is TGTGCCATCAGAGTAGACTCTCGCGATGAGCAGTTCTTC. Its translation is CAIRVDSRDEQFF.